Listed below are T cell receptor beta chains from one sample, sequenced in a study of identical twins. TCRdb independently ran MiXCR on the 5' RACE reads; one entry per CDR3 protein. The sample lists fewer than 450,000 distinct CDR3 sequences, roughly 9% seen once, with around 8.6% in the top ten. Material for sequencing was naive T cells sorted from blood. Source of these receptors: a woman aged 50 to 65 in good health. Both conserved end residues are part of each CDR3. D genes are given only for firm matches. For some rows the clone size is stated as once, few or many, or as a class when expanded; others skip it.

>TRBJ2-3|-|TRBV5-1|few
CASSYESSTDTQYF
TGCGCCAGCAGCTATGAAAGTAGCACAGATACGCAGTATTTT
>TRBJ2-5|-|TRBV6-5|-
CASSYSMDGRETQYF
TGTGCCAGCAGTTACTCGATGGACGGGAGAGAGACCCAGTACTTC
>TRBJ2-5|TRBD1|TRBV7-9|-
CASSLATGYQETQYF
TGTGCCAGCAGCTTAGCGACAGGGTACCAAGAGACCCAGTACTTC
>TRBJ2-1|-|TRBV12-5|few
CASGLVLGTSSYNEQFF
TGTGCTAGTGGTTTGGTACTGGGCACGAGCTCCTACAATGAGCAGTTCTTC
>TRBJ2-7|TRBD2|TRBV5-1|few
CASSKTSGRPYEQYF
TGCGCCAGCAGCAAGACTAGCGGGAGGCCCTACGAGCAGTACTTC
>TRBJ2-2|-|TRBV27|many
CASSFASFTGELFF
TGTGCCAGCAGTTTCGCTAGCTTTACCGGGGAGCTGTTTTTT
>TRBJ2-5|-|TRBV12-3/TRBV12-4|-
CASQPPGAETQYF
TGTGCCAGTCAGCCTCCAGGGGCAGAGACCCAGTACTTC
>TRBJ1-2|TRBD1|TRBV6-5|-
CASGPDRVGGYTF
TGTGCCAGCGGACCGGACAGGGTTGGCGGCTACACCTTC
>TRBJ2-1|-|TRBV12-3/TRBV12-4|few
CASSDPPGPRGNEQFF
TGTGCCAGCAGTGACCCCCCGGGACCCCGTGGTAATGAGCAGTTCTTC
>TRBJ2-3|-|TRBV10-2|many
CASREDRSTDTQYF
TGCGCCAGCAGGGAGGACAGAAGCACAGATACGCAGTATTTT
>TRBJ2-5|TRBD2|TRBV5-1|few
CASKGNPAGVGETQYF
TGCGCCAGCAAGGGGAACCCAGCGGGAGTCGGGGAGACCCAGTACTTC
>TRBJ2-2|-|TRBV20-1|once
CSARAGANTGELVF
TGCAGTGCTAGAGCGGGAGCGAACACCGGGGAGCTGGTTTTT
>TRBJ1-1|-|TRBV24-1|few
CATRAPNTEAFF
TGTGCCACCAGGGCCCCGAACACTGAAGCTTTCTTT
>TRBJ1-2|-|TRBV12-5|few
CASGLQAVNYGYTF
TGTGCTAGTGGTTTGCAAGCCGTTAACTATGGCTACACCTTC
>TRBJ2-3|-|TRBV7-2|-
CASSSRHLSTDTQYF
TGTGCCAGCAGCTCTCGACACCTCAGCACAGATACGCAGTATTTT
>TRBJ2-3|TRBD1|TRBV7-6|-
CASSNIGTGDTQYF
TGTGCCAGCAGCAATATCGGGACAGGTGATACGCAGTATTTT
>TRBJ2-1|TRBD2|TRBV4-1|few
CASSQDRLAGYYNEQFF
TGCGCCAGCAGCCAAGATCGGCTAGCGGGATACTACAATGAGCAGTTCTTC
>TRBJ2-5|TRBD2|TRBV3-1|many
CASSPTSGSRRGETQYF
TGTGCCAGCAGTCCGACTAGCGGGAGTAGGCGAGGCGAGACCCAGTACTTC
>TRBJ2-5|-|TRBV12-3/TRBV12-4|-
CASSRSIGETQYF
TGTGCCAGCAGTCGATCAATAGGAGAGACCCAGTACTTC